These T cell receptor beta chains were read from a single sample in a study of blood T cell repertoires in COVID-19. The assay was immunoSEQ multiplex PCR, and TCRdb's table has in-frame clones only and misses some. The profile shows a few hundred thousand clones, around 84% of them singletons. Sequenced input: peripheral blood. Receptors originate from a human donor with acute or convalescent COVID-19. The donor label of this sample is uncertain. CDR3s include the opening cysteine and the closing phenylalanine or tryptophan. D genes are given only for firm matches. Clone size is given for some rows only: seen once, a few or many times, or a class if the clone is expanded.

j_gene	d_gene	abundance	v_gene	CDR3nt	CDR3aa
TRBJ1-3	-	-	TRBV5-5	TGTGCCAGCAGCTTGTCGCCGGTCTCTGGAAACACCATATATTTT	CASSLSPVSGNTIYF
TRBJ1-1	TRBD1	-	TRBV5-1	TGCGCCAGCAGCTTGCTTTCCGGACAGGGTAGTAGGGGCACTGAAGCTTTCTTT	CASSLLSGQGSRGTEAFF
TRBJ2-1	-	-	TRBV30	TGTGCCTGGAGTGAGCTTAATGAGCAGTTCTTC	CAWSELNEQFF
TRBJ2-3	TRBD2	-	TRBV6-1	TGTGCCAGCAGTGAAGCGGGACTAGCGGTTCCCCTTGGGCAGTATTTT	CASSEAGLAVPLGQYF
TRBJ1-1	TRBD1	-	TRBV6-5	TGTGCCAGCACAAACCGCAGACAGGGGGCGTCGAGGGCTTTCTTT	CASTNRRQGASRAFF
TRBJ1-1	-	-	TRBV2	TGTGCCAGCAGGAAGACAGTATCCAACACTGAAGCTTTCTTT	CASRKTVSNTEAFF
TRBJ1-1	TRBD1	few	TRBV7-2	TGTGCCAGCAGCTTAAACAGGGGATCTGAAGCTTTCTTT	CASSLNRGSEAFF
TRBJ2-3	TRBD2	-	TRBV11-2	TGTGCCAGCAGCAATGGGGGGGGCACAGATACGCAGTATTTT	CASSNGGGTDTQYF
TRBJ2-5	-	-	TRBV7-6	TGTGCCAGCAGCTTAGGCTTCGGGAATCAAGAGACCCAGTACTTC	CASSLGFGNQETQYF
TRBJ2-4	TRBD2	once	TRBV5-4	TGTGCCAGCAGCTCGACCCCTAGCGGGGGGGCCAAAAACATTCAGTACTTC	CASSSTPSGGAKNIQYF
TRBJ2-1	TRBD2	-	TRBV11-2	TGTGCCAGCAGCTCCCGCGGGGGTCCCTCCTACAATGAGCAGTTCTTC	CASSSRGGPSYNEQFF
TRBJ2-6	TRBD1	-	TRBV6-6	TGTGCCAGCAGACGGACAGGGCGCTCTGGGGCCAACGTCCTGACTTTC	CASRRTGRSGANVLTF
TRBJ1-5	-	few	TRBV7-2	TGTGCCAGCAGTTTTACTAGGGGGTATCAGCCCCAGCATTTT	CASSFTRGYQPQHF
TRBJ1-3	TRBD1	-	TRBV4-1	TGCGCCAGCAGCCAATTCCCGGACAGGGGGCGAGGAAACACCATATATTTT	CASSQFPDRGRGNTIYF
TRBJ1-1	-	-	TRBV2	TGTGCCAGCAGCCTGACAGGAACCTCACTTATGAACACTGAAGCTTTCTTT	CASSLTGTSLMNTEAFF
TRBJ1-2	-	-	TRBV4-2	TGTGCCAGCAGCCAAGATGTAGCCCTAGGGGGTGGCTACACCTTC	CASSQDVALGGGYTF
TRBJ2-3	TRBD2	-	TRBV6-5	TGTGCCAGCACTAGCGGGAAAATCACAGATACGCAGTATTTT	CASTSGKITDTQYF
TRBJ2-7	TRBD1	-	TRBV24-1	TGTGCCACTAAGACAGGGACCTACGAGCAGTACTTC	CATKTGTYEQYF
TRBJ1-4	-	-	TRBV27	TGTGCCAGCAGTTTTCAAGGAGGTAATGAAAAACTGTTTTTT	CASSFQGGNEKLFF
TRBJ2-1	TRBD2	-	TRBV11-3	TGTGCCAGCTCCCCTCGGACTAGCGGGCCTAATGAGCAGTTCTTC	CASSPRTSGPNEQFF
TRBJ1-1	-	-	TRBV2	TGTGCCAGCATCTGGACAGCCAACACTGAAGCTTTCTTT	CASIWTANTEAFF
TRBJ2-1	-	-	TRBV27	TGTGCCAGCAGAGCTGCGGGAAGCTCCTACAATGAGCAGTTCTTC	CASRAAGSSYNEQFF
TRBJ2-7	-	-	TRBV5-1	TGCGCCAGCAGCTTGGGGCAGGGAGGTATCTACGAGCAGTACTTC	CASSLGQGGIYEQYF
TRBJ1-5	-	-	TRBV27	TGTGCCAGCAGTTTATACGGAGTAGATAATAGCAATCAGCCCCAGCATTTT	CASSLYGVDNSNQPQHF
TRBJ1-1	-	-	TRBV19	TGTGCCAGTAGTATTGGATTGGGCAGGACTGAAGCTTTCTTT	CASSIGLGRTEAFF
TRBJ1-5	TRBD1	-	TRBV23-1	TGCGCCAGCAGTCAATCCAGGGGGAGAAGGGCCCCTTCCAAATCGGAGCCCCAGCATTTT	CASSQSRGRRAPSKSEPQHF
TRBJ1-1	TRBD1	-	TRBV2	TGTGCCAGCAGGTACAGGGGACTGAACACTGAAGCTTTCTTT	CASRYRGLNTEAFF
TRBJ2-5	TRBD1	-	TRBV5-1	TGCGCCAGCAGCTTGGTCACGGGACAGGGGCGCGAGACCCAGTACTTC	CASSLVTGQGRETQYF
TRBJ1-3	-	-	TRBV14	TGTGCCAGCAGCCAAGCCCAGGGGACGGGAAACACCATATATTTT	CASSQAQGTGNTIYF
TRBJ1-1	-	-	TRBV19	TGTGCCAGTAGCGTCACAGGAACTGGGCAAGCTTTCTTT	CASSVTGTGQAFF
TRBJ1-6	-	-	TRBV30	TGTGCCGGGAGGCGGGTTTATAATTCACCCCTCCACTTT	CAGRRVYNSPLHF
TRBJ2-5	-	-	TRBV7-9	TGTGCCAGCAGCTCACCAGACCAAGAGACCCAGTACTTC	CASSSPDQETQYF
TRBJ1-1	-	few	TRBV7-5	TGTGTCAGAAGCCTCCAGACAGGCCCCAACACTGAAGCTTTCTTT	CVRSLQTGPNTEAFF
TRBJ2-2	-	-	TRBV4-1	TGCGCCAGCAGCCAAAACAGGCGGCCGAACACCGGGGAGCTGTTTTTT	CASSQNRRPNTGELFF
TRBJ2-1	-	-	TRBV30	TGTGCCTGCCACATCCTGGGGGCTGGGGAGCAGTTCTTC	CACHILGAGEQFF
TRBJ2-6	-	-	TRBV23-1	TGCGCCAGCAGAACATTGAGGCACCGGCGACTCTCTGGGGCCAACGTCCTGACTTTC	CASRTLRHRRLSGANVLTF
TRBJ2-1	TRBD2	-	TRBV6-4	TGTGCCAGCAGTGACGTAGCGGGGGGTTACAATGAGCAGTTCTTC	CASSDVAGGYNEQFF
TRBJ2-5	TRBD2	once	TRBV28	TGTGCCAGCAGTTCCGGGAGGGGACGGGAGACCCAGTACTTC	CASSSGRGRETQYF
TRBJ2-1	TRBD2	-	TRBV5-4	TGTGCCAGCAGCTTCCCCGGGACTAGCGGGAGGGGTTACAATGAGCAGTTCTTC	CASSFPGTSGRGYNEQFF
TRBJ1-4	-	-	TRBV4-1	TGCGCCAGCAGCCAAGGGGGACTAAGTGAAAAACTGTTTTTT	CASSQGGLSEKLFF
TRBJ2-6	-	-	TRBV6-2/TRBV6-3	TGTGCCAGCAGCCCTGACAGGTTTTATGGGGCCAACGTCCTGACTTTC	CASSPDRFYGANVLTF
TRBJ2-7	-	few	TRBV6-5	TGTGCCAGCAGCCCAACGACCGGAGGCTACGAGCAGTACTTC	CASSPTTGGYEQYF
TRBJ1-2	TRBD1	few	TRBV10-2	TGCGCCAGCAGTGACCTGGACAGGGGGAAGGGGGGCTACACCTTC	CASSDLDRGKGGYTF
TRBJ2-7	-	few	TRBV30	TGTGCCTGGAGGACCGGAGCCTACGAGCAGTACTTC	CAWRTGAYEQYF
TRBJ2-6	TRBD2	-	TRBV19	TGTGCCAGTAGTACGAACCCGGGACTAGCGGGAGGAGGGGCCAACGTCCTGACTTTC	CASSTNPGLAGGGANVLTF
TRBJ2-5	-	-	TRBV4-1	TGCGCCAGCAGCCAAGGGAGGGGTGATACCCAGTACTTC	CASSQGRGDTQYF
TRBJ2-5	TRBD2	-	TRBV5-4	TGTGCCAGCAGCTTCGGGACTATCCAAGAGACCCAGTACTTC	CASSFGTIQETQYF
TRBJ2-1	TRBD2	-	TRBV5-4	TGTGCCAGCAGCCCCCTAGCGGGATCTTACAATGAGCAGTTCTTC	CASSPLAGSYNEQFF
TRBJ1-2	TRBD1	-	TRBV7-2	TGTGCCAGCAGCTCTAACCGGGACAGGCTGTATGGCTACACCTTC	CASSSNRDRLYGYTF
TRBJ2-3	-	-	TRBV7-9	TGTGCCAGCAGGTATACTAGCCGTAGCACAGATACGCAGTATTTT	CASRYTSRSTDTQYF